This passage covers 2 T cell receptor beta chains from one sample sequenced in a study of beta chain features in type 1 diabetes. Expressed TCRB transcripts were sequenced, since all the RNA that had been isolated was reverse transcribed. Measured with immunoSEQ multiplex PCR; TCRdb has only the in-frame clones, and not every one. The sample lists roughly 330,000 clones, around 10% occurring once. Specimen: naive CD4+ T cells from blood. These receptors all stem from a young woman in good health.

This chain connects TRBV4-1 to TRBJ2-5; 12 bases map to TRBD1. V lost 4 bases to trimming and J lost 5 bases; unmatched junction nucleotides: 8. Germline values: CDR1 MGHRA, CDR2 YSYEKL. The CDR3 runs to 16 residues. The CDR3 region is CASSRAGTGGGETQYF. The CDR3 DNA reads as TGCGCCAGCAGCCGAGCCGGGACAGGGGGCGGGGAGACCCAGTACTTC.

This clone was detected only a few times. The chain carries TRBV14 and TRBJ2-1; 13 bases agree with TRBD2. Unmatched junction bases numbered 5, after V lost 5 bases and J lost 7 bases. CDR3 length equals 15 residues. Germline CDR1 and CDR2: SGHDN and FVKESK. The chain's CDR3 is CASSWGLAGRNEQFF. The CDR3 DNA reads TGTGCCAGCAGCTGGGGACTAGCGGGACGGAATGAGCAGTTCTTC.